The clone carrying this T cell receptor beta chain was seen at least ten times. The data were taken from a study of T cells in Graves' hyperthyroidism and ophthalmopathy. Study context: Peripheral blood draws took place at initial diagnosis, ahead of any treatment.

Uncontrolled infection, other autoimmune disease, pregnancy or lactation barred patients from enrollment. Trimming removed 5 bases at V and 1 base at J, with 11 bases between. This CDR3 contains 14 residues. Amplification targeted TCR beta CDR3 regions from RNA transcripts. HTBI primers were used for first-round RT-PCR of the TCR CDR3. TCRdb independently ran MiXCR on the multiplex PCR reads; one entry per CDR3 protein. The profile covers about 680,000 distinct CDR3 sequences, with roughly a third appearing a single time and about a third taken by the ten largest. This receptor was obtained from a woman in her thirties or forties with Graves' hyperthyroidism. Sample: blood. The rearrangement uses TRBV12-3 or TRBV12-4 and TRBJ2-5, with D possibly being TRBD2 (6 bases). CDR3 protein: CASSETSPQETQYF. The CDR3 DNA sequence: TGTGCCAGCAGTGAAACTAGCCCCCAAGAGACCCAGTACTTC.